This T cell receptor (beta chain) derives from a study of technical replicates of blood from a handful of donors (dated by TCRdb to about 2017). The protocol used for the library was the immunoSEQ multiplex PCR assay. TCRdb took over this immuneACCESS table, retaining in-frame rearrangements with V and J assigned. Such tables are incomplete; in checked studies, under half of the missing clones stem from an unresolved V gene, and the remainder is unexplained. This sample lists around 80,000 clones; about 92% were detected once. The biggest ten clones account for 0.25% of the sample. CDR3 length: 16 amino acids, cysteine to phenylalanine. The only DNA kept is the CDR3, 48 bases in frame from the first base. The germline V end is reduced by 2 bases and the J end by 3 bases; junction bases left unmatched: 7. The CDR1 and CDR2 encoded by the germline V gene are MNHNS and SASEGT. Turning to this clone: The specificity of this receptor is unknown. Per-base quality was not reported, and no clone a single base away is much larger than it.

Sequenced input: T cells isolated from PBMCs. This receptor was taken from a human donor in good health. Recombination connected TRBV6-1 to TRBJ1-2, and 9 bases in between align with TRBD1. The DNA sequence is TGTGCCAGCAGTGAACCCTTGGGACAGGGTGACTATGGCTACACCTTC. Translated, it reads CASSEPLGQGDYGYTF.